Described below is a single TCR beta chain sequence and its context. Its antigen is unidentified. The data stem from a study of beta chain features in type 1 diabetes. CDR1 and CDR2 (germline): MDHEN, SYDVKM. This CDR3 is built from 15 residues. After removal of 6 bases from V and 6 bases from J, the junction contained 11 bases not matched to a gene. Study-wide results and caveats: Patients' naive, central memory and Treg TCRB repertoires seemed closer to one another than those of healthy donors. Type 1 diabetes patients had moderately but significantly shorter TCRB CDR3s in all four CD4+ subsets.

Sequencing targeted expressed TCRB transcripts, as all isolated RNA had been reverse transcribed. About 4 million reads per sample were averaged for naive, central memory and regulatory samples. TCRdb keeps only in-frame clones here, not all; method: immunoSEQ multiplex PCR. The sample shows about 210,000 clones, roughly 11% of them seen only once. Material for sequencing was central memory CD4+ T cells from blood. The sequence derives from a man aged 18 to 30 in good health. The gene calls are TRBV28 and TRBJ2-1; 7 bases map to TRBD1. The CDR3 sequence is CASSYDRVAINEQFF. Written as DNA, the CDR3 is TGTGCCAGCAGCTATGACAGGGTAGCGATCAATGAGCAGTTCTTC.